Reported below is one T cell receptor beta chain. The antigen is unknown. In the authors' methods: A typical sample had some 87,000 TCRs, with about 23,224 to 750,000 overall. TCRdb passed the RACE reads through MiXCR, listing each CDR3 protein once. These V and J calls rely on TCRdb rather than the paper's analysis. The sample contains around 99,000 distinct CDR3 sequences, roughly an eighth of which appear only once. Germline loops: CDR1 MNHEY, CDR2 SVGAGI. The CDR3 length is 18 residues. The ends were cut back, 2 bases at V and 6 bases at J, with 23 bases in the middle. Time point indicated: patch test 1, 2 weeks after DPC sensitization. This sample's treatment: therapeutic diphenylcyclopropenone sensitization with weekly scalp DPC. These data belong to a study of human T cells and chemical hapten exposure. On the study more broadly: Patch testing was performed with 0.01% DPC on the upper back, with reading at 6 days.

Study-level findings and limits: Alopecia affecting every donor means their immune response may not match healthy people's.

This receptor was taken from a woman in her thirties or forties with alopecia areata. Some clones in this sample may be carry-over from other donors' samples. This specimen consisted of whole blood, obtained in connection with sensitization to the hapten diphenylcyclopropenone (DPC). The chain has TRBV6-5 and TRBJ2-1; D is perhaps TRBD1 or TRBD2 (5 bases each). The CDR3 reads CASSYTPGTPAPGNEQFF. The DNA for the CDR3 is TGTGCCAGCAGTTACACTCCCGGGACCCCAGCCCCTGGCAATGAGCAGTTCTTC.